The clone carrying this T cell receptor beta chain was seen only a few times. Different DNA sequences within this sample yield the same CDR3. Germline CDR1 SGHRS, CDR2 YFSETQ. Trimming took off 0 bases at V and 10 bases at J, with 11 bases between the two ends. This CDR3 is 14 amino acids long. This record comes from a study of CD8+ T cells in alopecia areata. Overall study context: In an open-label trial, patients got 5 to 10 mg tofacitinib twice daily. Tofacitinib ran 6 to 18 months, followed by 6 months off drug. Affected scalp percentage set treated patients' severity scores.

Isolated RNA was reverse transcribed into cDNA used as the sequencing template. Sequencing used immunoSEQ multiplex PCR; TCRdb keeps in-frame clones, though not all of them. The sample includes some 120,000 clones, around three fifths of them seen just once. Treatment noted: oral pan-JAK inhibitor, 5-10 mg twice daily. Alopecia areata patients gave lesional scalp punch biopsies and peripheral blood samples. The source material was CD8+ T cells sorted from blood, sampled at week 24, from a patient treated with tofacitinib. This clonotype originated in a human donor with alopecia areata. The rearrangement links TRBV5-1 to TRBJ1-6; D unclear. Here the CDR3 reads CASSLEGAKSPLHF. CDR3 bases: TGCGCCAGCAGCTTGGAGGGCGCAAAGTCACCCCTCCACTTT.